The next 2 T cell receptor beta chains were all read from a single sample in a study of response to subunit inactivated influenza vaccine. Each CDR3 protein gets one entry after TCRdb re-called the RT-PCR reads with MiXCR. The table lists around 490,000 distinct CDR3 sequences, approximately 7.6% of them singletons, with about an eighth in the top ten. This sample comprised PBMCs from blood, obtained 23 to 25 months after vaccination. These receptor sequences come from a man between 50 and 75 years old who received an inactivated influenza vaccine.

The chain is built from TRBV4-2 and TRBJ2-3; D not resolved. The CDR3 totals 13 residues. Germline V gene lookup returns CDR1 LGHNA and CDR2 YNFKEQ. V was shortened by 1 base and J by 4 bases, with 6 bases between the two germline ends. The chain's CDR3 is CASSQGLPDTQYF. Written as DNA, the CDR3 is TGTGCCAGCAGCCAAGGTCTCCCAGATACGCAGTATTTT.

The rearrangement joins TRBV27 to TRBJ1-4, with TRBD1 matching over 7 bases. The CDR3 runs to 13 residues. Germline trimming cut 5 bases from V and 17 bases from J; bases unmatched to any gene: 14. The V gene's germline CDR1 is MNHEY and CDR2 SMNVEV (reference sequence). CDR3 sequence: CASSPLSGTDLFF. The CDR3 DNA is TGTGCCAGCAGTCCACTCTCCGGGACAGATTTATTTTTT.